Following are 14 T cell receptor beta chains from one sample sequenced in a study of shared clonotypes between healthy human individuals. Profiling relied on immunoSEQ multiplex PCR, and the TCRdb table lists in-frame clones only, not all of them. Of 190,000 or so clones listed, around 63% are singletons. Sequenced material: memory CD4+ T cells sorted from blood. As to subset: CD45RA-negative fraction. These receptors all stem from a man between 25 and 39 years old in good health.

This chain joins TRBV5-8 and TRBJ2-2, with D tentatively TRBD1 (5 bases). CDR1 and CDR2 from the germline V gene are SGHTS and YDEGEE. The CDR3 extends over 14 amino acids. V was trimmed by 4 bases and J by 7 bases, leaving 14 bases between them. CDR3: CASSTSQGIGELFF. CDR3 sequence (DNA): TGTGCCAGCAGCACCAGCCAGGGTATCGGGGAGCTGTTTTTT.

This chain joins TRBV5-6 and TRBJ1-5; D is ambiguous. Germline V gene lookup returns CDR1 SGHDT and CDR2 YYEEEE. This CDR3 region has 18 residues. Trimming left V 2 bases short and J 4 bases short, with 22 bases between. The CDR3 nucleotides read TGTGCCAGCAGCTTTATGGTGGCCGGTCACCAGGTAAATCAGCCCCAGCATTTT. Protein product: CASSFMVAGHQVNQPQHF.

This clone occurred many times. The chain couples TRBV15 to TRBJ2-3; D gene ambiguous. The ends were cut back, 5 bases at V and 11 bases at J, with 17 bases in the middle. Germline CDR1 is LNHNV and CDR2 is YYDKDF (reference sequence). This CDR3 has 13 amino acids. Written as DNA, the CDR3 is TGTGCCACCAGCCTCTCCCCCGCCGAGAGGCAGTATTTT. Translated: CATSLSPAERQYF.

Ten or more counts support this clone. CDR3 protein: CASSPSPGLGGIAQPQHF. The CDR3 DNA reads as TGTGCCAGCAGTCCCAGCCCCGGGCTCGGGGGGATCGCTCAGCCCCAGCATTTT. The genes are TRBV28 and TRBJ1-5, with D possibly matching TRBD1 (5 bases). The V gene's germline CDR1 is MDHEN and CDR2 SYDVKM. Trimming stripped 5 bases from V and 6 bases from J, with 26 bases between. There are 18 residues in the CDR3.

This chain connects TRBV11-2 to TRBJ2-2; 8 nucleotides line up with TRBD2. Trimming removed 3 bases from V and 6 bases from J; junction bases left unmatched: 6. The CDR3 is made up of 15 amino acids. The germline V gene has CDR1 SGHAT and CDR2 FQNNGV. This CDR3 reads CASSLRTSPPGELFF. CDR3 nucleotides: TGTGCCAGCAGCTTGCGGACTAGCCCACCCGGGGAGCTGTTTTTT.

The chain links TRBV5-4 to TRBJ1-1; 8 bases fit TRBD1. Germline V gene data show CDR1 as SGHNT and CDR2 as YYREEE (reference sequence). With 4 bases clipped from V and 3 bases from J, the junction kept 8 bases outside the gene matches. This CDR3 spans 15 amino acids. CDR3 loop: CASSPDRVQYTEAFF. CDR3 bases: TGTGCCAGCAGCCCGGACAGGGTTCAGTACACTGAAGCTTTCTTT. Supplemented by reference TRBV5-4 and TRBJ1-1, the full variable domain reads ETGVTQSPTHLIKTRGQQVTLRCSSQSGHNTVSWYQQALGQGPQFIFQYYREEENGRGNFPPRFSGLQFPNYSSELNVNALELDDSALYLCASSPDRVQYTEAFFGQGTRLTVV.

The V and J genes are TRBV5-1 and TRBJ2-1; D is uncertain. Trimming shortened V by 4 bases and J by 0 bases, and 5 bases separated the two germline ends. CDR3 size: 13 residues. CDR1 is SGHRS and CDR2 is YFSETQ in the germline V gene. The CDR3 bases are TGCGCCAGCAGCGTGGACTCCTACAATGAGCAGTTCTTC. Translating it yields CASSVDSYNEQFF.

The chain uses TRBV5-1 and TRBJ2-3; D is perhaps TRBD2 (6 bases). This CDR3 contains 18 residues. V lost 0 bases and J 1 base, leaving 18 bases between the germline ends. The V gene's germline CDR1 is SGHRS and CDR2 YFSETQ. CDR3: CASSLAATGRSGTDTQYF. The CDR3, as DNA: TGCGCCAGCAGCTTGGCCGCAACCGGGAGATCTGGCACAGATACGCAGTATTTT.

In this sample, this clone turned up many times. This CDR3 reads CAISESREKLFF. DNA for the CDR3: TGTGCCATCAGTGAGTCCCGTGAAAAACTGTTTTTT. The V and J genes are TRBV10-3 and TRBJ1-4; the D is unclear. Trimming shortened V by 0 bases and J by 7 bases, and 3 bases separated the two germline ends. The length of the CDR3 is 12 residues. Germline CDR1 reads ENHRY; CDR2 reads SYGVKD.

CDR3 loop: CASSWRQTSGNTGELFF. Written as DNA, the CDR3 is TGTGCCAGCAGCTGGAGACAAACTAGCGGGAACACCGGGGAGCTGTTTTTT. The chain couples TRBV7-8 to TRBJ2-2; 8 nucleotides align to TRBD2. The V gene's germline CDR1 is SGHVS and CDR2 FQNEAQ. The CDR3 sequence is 17 residues long. The J segment lost 1 base and the V segment lost 4 bases, leaving 8 bases of the junction unmatched. Variable domain in full (rest from reference TRBV7-8 and TRBJ2-2): GAGVSQSPRYKVAKRGQDVALRCDPISGHVSLFWYQQALGQGPEFLTYFQNEAQLDKSGLPSDRFFAERPEGSVSTLKIQRTQQEDSAVYLCASSWRQTSGNTGELFFGEGSRLTVL.

The CDR3, as DNA: TGTGCCAGCAGCCAATTGGGGGGCGAGGAAAAACTGTTTTTT. Amino acids: CASSQLGGEEKLFF. The chain carries TRBV16 and TRBJ1-4; perhaps TRBD1 as D (6 bases). CDR1 is KGHSY and CDR2 is FQNENV in the germline V gene. V lost 1 base and J lost 8, with 11 bases in between. This CDR3 region has 14 residues. Combining the CDR3 with reference TRBV16 and TRBJ1-4 gives the whole variable domain GEEVAQTPKHLVRGEGQKAKLYCAPIKGHSYVFWYQQVLKNEFKFLISFQNENVFDETGMPKERFSAKCLPNSPCSLEIQATKLEDSAVYFCASSQLGGEEKLFFGSGTQLSVL.

The rearrangement links TRBV6-4 to TRBJ2-1; 10 nucleotides line up with TRBD2. Germline assignment: CDR1 MRHNA and CDR2 SNTAGT. The CDR3 is made up of 15 amino acids. V trimming: 2 bases; J trimming: 8 bases; junction bases outside the gene matches: 6. CDR3 DNA: TGTGCCAGCAGTGACGGTCCAGCGGGAGGGGATGAGCAGTTCTTC. Its protein product is CASSDGPAGGDEQFF.

This clone is a singleton in its sample. The chain couples TRBV11-2 to TRBJ1-1; D is perhaps TRBD1 (5 bases). Deletions cut 1 base from V and 3 bases from J, with 15 bases between. Germline CDR1 and CDR2: SGHAT and FQNNGV. CDR3 length: 16 amino acids. CDR3 bases: TGTGCCAGCAGCTTAGGCGGGGCCAGAAGCTACACTGAAGCTTTCTTT. It is translated as CASSLGGARSYTEAFF.

The chain joins TRBV7-9 to TRBJ2-1; D is perhaps TRBD1 (6 bases). Trimming took off 6 bases at V and 13 bases at J, with 22 bases between the two ends. The CDR3 extends over 14 amino acids. Germline V gene sequence: CDR1 SEHNR, CDR2 FQNEAQ (reference sequence). CDR3 sequence (DNA): TGTGCCAGCAGTTTAATGGCTTCAGGGGAAAGCCAGTTCTTC. It codes for CASSLMASGESQFF.